This TCR beta chain emerged from a study of blood T cell repertoires in COVID-19. Repertoires were generated with immunoSEQ multiplex PCR, while TCRdb's copy carries only in-frame clones and drops some. The sample carries approximately 250,000 clones, around four fifths recorded once. Germline V gene data show CDR1 as SGHNT and CDR2 as YYREEE (reference sequence). This CDR3 has 14 amino acids. V was pared by 3 bases and J by 2 bases, with 12 bases between. This TCR was sampled from a man aged 55 to 70 who had recovered from COVID-19. The sample comprised peripheral blood. The chain combines TRBV5-4 with TRBJ2-7, with a tentative D call TRBD1 (5 bases). CDR3 nucleotide sequence: TGTGCCAGCAGCTCCAGGGCTACCACCTACGAGCAGTACTTC. Encoded protein: CASSSRATTYEQYF. The full variable domain, rest sourced from reference TRBV5-4 and TRBJ2-7, is ETGVTQSPTHLIKTRGQQVTLRCSSQSGHNTVSWYQQALGQGPQFIFQYYREEENGRGNFPPRFSGLQFPNYSSELNVNALELDDSALYLCASSSRATTYEQYFGPGTRLTVT.